One sample yielded the 2 T cell receptor beta chains listed below, sequenced in a study of blood T cell repertoires in COVID-19. TCRdb's table, derived via immunoSEQ multiplex PCR, lists solely in-frame clones and lacks some. The sample lists 65,000 to 80,000 clones, roughly 84% seen once, with over 9.5% in the top ten. The sample was peripheral blood. These receptors came from a human donor in a cohort sampled during active COVID-19.

The chain employs TRBV15 and TRBJ2-5, with 9 positions matching TRBD2. Unmatched junction bases numbered 16, after V lost 3 bases and J lost 2 bases. Germline CDR1 and CDR2: LNHNV and YYDKDF (reference sequence). This CDR3 is 19 amino acids long. For the CDR3, the DNA is TGTGCCACCAGCAGGGGAGGTTTGGGACTAGCAGTTTTACAAGAGACCCAGTACTTC. Encoded protein: CATSRGGLGLAVLQETQYF.

CDR3 region: CASSSGIRQETQYF. The DNA of the CDR3 is TGTGCCAGCAGCTCCGGGATTCGCCAAGAGACCCAGTACTTC. This chain links TRBV5-6 with TRBJ2-5, with D possibly being TRBD2 (5 bases). The CDR3 loop spans 14 amino acids. The V gene's germline CDR1 is SGHDT and CDR2 YYEEEE. V was trimmed by 3 bases and J by 1 base, leaving 10 bases between them.